This TCR beta chain was recorded in a study of cytomegalovirus exposure and HLA in healthy donors. Study-level information: Ancestry clustering placed 81% of roughly 400 genotyped donors in the Caucasian-associated cluster. Broader study findings: Further analysis, carried out later, found HLA-associated TCR beta chains more clonally expanded than equally common other chains. The classifier was said to identify cytomegalovirus status with high specificity and sensitivity.

To note about this clone: Its antigen remains unknown.

The ends were cut back, 5 bases at V and 0 bases at J, with 12 bases in the middle. This CDR3 is built from 15 residues. Germline loops: CDR1 SGHNT, CDR2 YYREEE (reference sequence). Vbeta (60) and Jbeta (13) primers were used in the PCR. The protocol was immunoSEQ multiplex PCR, while the TCRdb copy is restricted to in-frame clones and leaves out a portion. The sample holds 100,000 to 120,000 clones, about 80% seen once. Healthy donors of bone marrow made up the group. This clonotype was obtained from an older woman in good health and CMV-seropositive. This chain connects TRBV5-4 to TRBJ1-3, with D unclear. Sequencing used PBMCs. CDR3 loop: CASSLDPSSGNTIYF. In DNA, the CDR3 is TGTGCCAGCAGTCTAGACCCCAGCTCTGGAAACACCATATATTTT.